This T cell receptor (beta chain) was captured in a study of shared clonotypes between healthy human individuals. The V gene's germline CDR1 is SGHNT and CDR2 YENEEA. The CDR3 extends over 12 amino acids. Trimming removed 8 bases from V and 4 bases from J, with 12 bases in between. TCRdb's copy holds only in-frame clones and misses some; the assay was immunoSEQ multiplex PCR. The table shows around 1.9 million clones, with roughly 95% occurring only once. About this clone: Antigen specificity is unknown.

Study-level points and caveats: Naive subsets typically showed greater estimated richness than memory subsets.

Naivety among CD8 cells was defined by CD45RO negativity and positive CCR7 selection, thereby excluding terminally differentiated effector memory CD45RA+ cells. V gene TRBV11-3 combines with J gene TRBJ2-7; D unresolved. The receptor was isolated from a man between 18 and 35 years old in good health. Some clones in this sample may be carry-over from other donors' samples. The sample was naive CD8+ T cells from PBMCs. The CDR3 coding sequence is TGTGCCAGCGGTGCCAGAAATTACGAGCAGTACTTC. The encoded protein is CASGARNYEQYF.